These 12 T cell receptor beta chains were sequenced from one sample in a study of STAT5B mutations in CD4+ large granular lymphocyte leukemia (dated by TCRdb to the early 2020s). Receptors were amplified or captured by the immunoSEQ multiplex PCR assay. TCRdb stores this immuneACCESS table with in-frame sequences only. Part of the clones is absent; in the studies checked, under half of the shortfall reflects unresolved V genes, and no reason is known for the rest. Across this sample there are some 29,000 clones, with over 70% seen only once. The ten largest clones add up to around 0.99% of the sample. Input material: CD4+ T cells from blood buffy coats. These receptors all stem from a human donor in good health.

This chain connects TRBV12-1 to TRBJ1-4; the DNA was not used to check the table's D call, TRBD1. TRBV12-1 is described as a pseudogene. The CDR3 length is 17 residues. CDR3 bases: TGTGCCAGCAGCTTTGGAGATACAGGTGCAACTAATGAAAAACTGTTTTTT. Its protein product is CASSFGDTGATNEKLFF.

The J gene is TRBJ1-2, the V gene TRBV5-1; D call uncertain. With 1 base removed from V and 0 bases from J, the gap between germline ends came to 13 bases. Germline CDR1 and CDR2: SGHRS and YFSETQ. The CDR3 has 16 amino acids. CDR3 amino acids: CASSLRGQAANYGYTF. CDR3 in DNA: TGCGCCAGCAGCTTGCGTGGGCAAGCAGCTAACTATGGCTACACCTTC.

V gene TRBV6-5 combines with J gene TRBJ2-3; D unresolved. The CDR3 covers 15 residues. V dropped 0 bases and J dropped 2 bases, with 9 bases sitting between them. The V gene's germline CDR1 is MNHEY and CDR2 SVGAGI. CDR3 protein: CASSYSRTVTDTQYF. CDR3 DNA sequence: TGTGCCAGCAGTTACTCGCGGACGGTCACAGATACGCAGTATTTT.

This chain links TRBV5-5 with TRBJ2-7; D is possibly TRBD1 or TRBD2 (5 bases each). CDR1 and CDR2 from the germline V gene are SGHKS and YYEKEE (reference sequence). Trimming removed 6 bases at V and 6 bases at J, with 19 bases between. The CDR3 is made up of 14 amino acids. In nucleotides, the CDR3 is TGTGCCAGCACCCCGGGGACCCACGTACGCGAGCAGTACTTC. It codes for CASTPGTHVREQYF.

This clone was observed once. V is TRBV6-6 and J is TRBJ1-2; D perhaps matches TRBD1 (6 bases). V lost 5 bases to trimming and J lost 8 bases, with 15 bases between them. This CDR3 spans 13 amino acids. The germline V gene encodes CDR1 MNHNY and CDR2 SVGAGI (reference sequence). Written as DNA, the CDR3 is TGTGCCAGCAGTCCGCCAGGGGCGGAAGGCTACACCTTC. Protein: CASSPPGAEGYTF.

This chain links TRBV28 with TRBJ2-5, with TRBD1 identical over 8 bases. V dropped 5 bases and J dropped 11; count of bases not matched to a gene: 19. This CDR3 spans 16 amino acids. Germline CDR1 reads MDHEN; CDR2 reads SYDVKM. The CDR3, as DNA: TGTGCCAGCAGTACCCCCGGGACAGGTAGTTTATGGGAGCAGTACTTC. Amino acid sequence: CASSTPGTGSLWEQYF.

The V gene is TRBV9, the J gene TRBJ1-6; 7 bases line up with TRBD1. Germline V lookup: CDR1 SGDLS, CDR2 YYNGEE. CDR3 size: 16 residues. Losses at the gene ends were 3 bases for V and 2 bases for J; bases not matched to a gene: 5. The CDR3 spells CASSDTGAAYNSPLHF. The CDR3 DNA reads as TGTGCCAGCAGCGACACAGGGGCAGCCTATAATTCACCCCTCCACTTT.

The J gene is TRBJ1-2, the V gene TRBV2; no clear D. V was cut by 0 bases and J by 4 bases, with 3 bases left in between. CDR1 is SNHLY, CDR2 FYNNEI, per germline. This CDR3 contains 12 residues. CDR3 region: CASSEAAYGYTF. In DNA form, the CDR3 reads TGTGCCAGCAGTGAAGCGGCCTATGGCTACACCTTC.

The CDR3 DNA reads TGTGCCAGCAGTTTAGGGACAGGGAGCCCCTCTCCAATTAATGAGCAGTTCTTC. As protein: CASSLGTGSPSPINEQFF. The rearrangement joins TRBV27 to TRBJ2-1; 9 bases align to TRBD1. Germline assignment: CDR1 MNHEY and CDR2 SMNVEV (reference sequence). V dropped 2 bases and J dropped 7; count of bases not matched to a gene: 15. This CDR3 has 18 residues.

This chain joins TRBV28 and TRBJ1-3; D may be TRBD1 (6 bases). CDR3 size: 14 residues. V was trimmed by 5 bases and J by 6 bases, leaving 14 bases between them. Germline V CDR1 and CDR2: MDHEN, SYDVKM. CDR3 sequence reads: CASSQTGGLNTIYF. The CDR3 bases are TGTGCCAGCAGTCAAACGGGGGGCCTAAACACCATATATTTT.

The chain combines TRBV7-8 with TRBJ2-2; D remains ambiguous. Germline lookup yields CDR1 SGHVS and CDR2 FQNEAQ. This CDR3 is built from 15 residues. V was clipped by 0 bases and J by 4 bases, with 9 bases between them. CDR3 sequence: CASSLALKGTGELFF. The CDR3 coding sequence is TGTGCCAGCAGCTTAGCGCTTAAGGGCACCGGGGAGCTGTTTTTT. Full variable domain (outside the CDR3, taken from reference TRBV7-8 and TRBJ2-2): GAGVSQSPRYKVAKRGQDVALRCDPISGHVSLFWYQQALGQGPEFLTYFQNEAQLDKSGLPSDRFFAERPEGSVSTLKIQRTQQEDSAVYLCASSLALKGTGELFFGEGSRLTVL.

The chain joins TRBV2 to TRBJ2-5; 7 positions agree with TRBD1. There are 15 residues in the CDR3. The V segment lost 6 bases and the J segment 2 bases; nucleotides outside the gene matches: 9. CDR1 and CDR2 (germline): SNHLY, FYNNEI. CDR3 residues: CASSPWTGGQETQYF. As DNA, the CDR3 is TGTGCCAGCAGCCCTTGGACAGGAGGTCAAGAGACCCAGTACTTC.